This T cell receptor (beta chain) was documented in a study of PD-1 blockade in mismatch repair-deficient tumors. Some clones are missing from TCRdb's copy, which holds only in-frame ones; the method was immunoSEQ multiplex PCR. The data show fewer than 100,000 clones, 81% seen once. This clonotype originated in an adult with mismatch repair-deficient cancer. The sample was peripheral blood, taken 12 weeks after starting pembrolizumab.

In DNA form, the CDR3 reads TGTGCCAGCAGTGAACCAGGCTACCGAGGGACTGGGGCCAACGTCCTGACTTTC. It yields the protein CASSEPGYRGTGANVLTF. V gene TRBV25-1 combines with J gene TRBJ2-6, with D possibly being TRBD2 (5 bases). V lost 2 bases and J lost 2, with 16 bases in between. Per germline, CDR1 MGHDK and CDR2 SYGVNS. The CDR3 is made up of 18 amino acids. The whole variable domain, filled in from reference TRBV25-1 and TRBJ2-6, reads EADIYQTPRYLVIGTGKKITLECSQTMGHDKMYWYQQDPGMELHLIHYSYGVNSTEKGDLSSESTVSRIRTEHFPLTLESARPSHTSQYLCASSEPGYRGTGANVLTFGAGSRLTVL.